This TCR beta chain was captured by sequencing in a study of Ad26.COV2.S vaccination and SARS-CoV-2 variants. CDR1 is MGHRA, CDR2 YSYEKL, per germline. With 3 bases removed from V and 5 bases from J, the gap between germline ends came to 19 bases. CDR3 length: 16 residues. Treatment indicated: some 19 received Ad26.COV2.S at low or high dose, single or two shots; about five received placebo; per-sample allocation not given. Sampling happened 63 days after the first vaccine or placebo injection. Profiling relied on immunoSEQ multiplex PCR, and the TCRdb table lists in-frame clones only, not all of them. The data contain about 680,000 clones, around 90% of them singletons.

Sequencing was performed on peripheral blood, taken in a trial of Ad26.COV2.S vaccine versus placebo. The chain joins TRBV4-1 to TRBJ1-1; D is ambiguous. The source is a person aged 18-65 years who received the Ad26.COV2.S COVID-19 vaccine or a placebo. The CDR3: CASSHRSPPPGTEAFF. CDR3 nucleotides: TGCGCCAGCAGCCACCGAAGCCCCCCTCCTGGGACTGAAGCTTTCTTT.